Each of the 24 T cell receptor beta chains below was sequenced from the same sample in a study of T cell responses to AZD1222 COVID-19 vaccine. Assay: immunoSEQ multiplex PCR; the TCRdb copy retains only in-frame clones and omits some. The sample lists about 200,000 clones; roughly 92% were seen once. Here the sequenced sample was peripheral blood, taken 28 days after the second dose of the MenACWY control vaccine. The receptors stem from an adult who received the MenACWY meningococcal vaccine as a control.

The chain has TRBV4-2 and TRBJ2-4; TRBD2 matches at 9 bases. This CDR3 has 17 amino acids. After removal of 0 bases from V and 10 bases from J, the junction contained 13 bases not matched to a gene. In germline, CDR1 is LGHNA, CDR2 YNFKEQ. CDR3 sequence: CASSQDRRAGGGVIQYF. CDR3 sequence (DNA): TGTGCCAGCAGCCAAGATCGGCGTGCGGGCGGGGGGGTGATTCAGTACTTC.

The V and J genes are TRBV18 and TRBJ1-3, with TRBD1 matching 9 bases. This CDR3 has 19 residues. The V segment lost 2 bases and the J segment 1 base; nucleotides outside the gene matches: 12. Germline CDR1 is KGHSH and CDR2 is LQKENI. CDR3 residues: CASSPKQGALFASGNTIYF. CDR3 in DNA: TGTGCCAGCTCACCAAAACAGGGGGCGTTGTTCGCGTCTGGAAACACCATATATTTT.

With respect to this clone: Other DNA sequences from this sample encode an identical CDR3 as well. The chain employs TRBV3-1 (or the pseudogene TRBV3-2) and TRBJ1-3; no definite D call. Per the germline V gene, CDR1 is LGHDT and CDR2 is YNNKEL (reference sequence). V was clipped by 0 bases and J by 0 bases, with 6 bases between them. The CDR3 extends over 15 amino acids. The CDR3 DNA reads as TGTGCCAGCAGCCAAGACTCCTCCTCTGGAAACACCATATATTTT. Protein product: CASSQDSSSGNTIYF.

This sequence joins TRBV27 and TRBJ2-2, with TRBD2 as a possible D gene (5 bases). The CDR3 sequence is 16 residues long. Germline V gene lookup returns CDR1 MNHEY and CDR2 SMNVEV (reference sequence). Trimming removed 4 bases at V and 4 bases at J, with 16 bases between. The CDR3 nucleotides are TGTGCCAGCAGTTCGGGATTGGCGGTCGTCACCGGGGAGCTGTTTTTT. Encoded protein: CASSSGLAVVTGELFF.

CDR3 sequence (DNA): TGTGCCAGCAGTCCCTTGGGCCGGGGACCTAGCTATGGCTACACCTTC. Translating gives CASSPLGRGPSYGYTF. The chain employs TRBV25-1 and TRBJ1-2, with a tentative D call TRBD1 (5 bases). Trimming left V 5 bases short and J 4 bases short, with 20 bases between. In germline, CDR1 is MGHDK, CDR2 SYGVNS. This CDR3 contains 16 residues.

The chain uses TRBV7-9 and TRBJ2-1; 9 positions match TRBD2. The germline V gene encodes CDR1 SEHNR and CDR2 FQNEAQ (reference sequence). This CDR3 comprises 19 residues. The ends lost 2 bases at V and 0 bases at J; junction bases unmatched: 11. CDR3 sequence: CASSLTRGLAPNSYNEQFF. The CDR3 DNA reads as TGTGCCAGCAGCTTAACCCGAGGACTAGCGCCGAACTCCTACAATGAGCAGTTCTTC.

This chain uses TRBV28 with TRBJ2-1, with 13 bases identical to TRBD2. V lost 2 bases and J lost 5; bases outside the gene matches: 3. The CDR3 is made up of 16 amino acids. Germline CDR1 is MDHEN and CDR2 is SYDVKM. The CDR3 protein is CASSLPGTSGNNEQFF. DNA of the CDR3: TGTGCCAGCAGTTTACCCGGGACTAGCGGGAACAATGAGCAGTTCTTC.

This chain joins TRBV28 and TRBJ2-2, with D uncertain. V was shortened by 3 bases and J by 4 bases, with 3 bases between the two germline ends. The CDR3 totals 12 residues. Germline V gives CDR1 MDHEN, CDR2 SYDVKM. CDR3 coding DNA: TGTGCCAGCAGTTTGATCACCGGGGAGCTGTTTTTT. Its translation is CASSLITGELFF.

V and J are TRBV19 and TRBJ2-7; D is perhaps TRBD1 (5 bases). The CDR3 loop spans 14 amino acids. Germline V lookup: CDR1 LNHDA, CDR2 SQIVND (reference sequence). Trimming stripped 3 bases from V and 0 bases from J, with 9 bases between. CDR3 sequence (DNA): TGTGCCAGTAGTATCTCGACAGACTCCTACGAGCAGTACTTC. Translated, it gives CASSISTDSYEQYF. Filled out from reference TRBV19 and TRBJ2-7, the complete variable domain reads DGGITQSPKYLFRKEGQNVTLSCEQNLNHDAMYWYRQDPGQGLRLIYYSQIVNDFQKGDIAEGYSVSREKKESFPLTVTSAQKNPTAFYLCASSISTDSYEQYFGPGTRLTVT.

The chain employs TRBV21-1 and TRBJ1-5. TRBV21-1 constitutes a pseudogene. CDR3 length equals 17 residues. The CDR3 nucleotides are TGTGCCAGCAGCAAACGAGGCACTTCAACTAGCAATCAGCCCCAGCATTTT. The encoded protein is CASSKRGTSTSNQPQHF.

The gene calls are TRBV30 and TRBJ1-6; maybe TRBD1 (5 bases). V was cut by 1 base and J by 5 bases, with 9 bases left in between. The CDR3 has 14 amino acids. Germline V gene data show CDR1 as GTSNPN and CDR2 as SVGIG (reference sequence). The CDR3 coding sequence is TGTGCCTGGAGTGCCGGGACGGATAATTCACCCCTCCACTTT. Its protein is CAWSAGTDNSPLHF.

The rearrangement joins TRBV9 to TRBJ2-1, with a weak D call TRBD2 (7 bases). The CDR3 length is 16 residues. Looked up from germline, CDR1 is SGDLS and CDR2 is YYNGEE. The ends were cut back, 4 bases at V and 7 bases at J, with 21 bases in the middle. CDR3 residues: CASSLPGGGSTNEQFF. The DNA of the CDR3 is TGTGCCAGCAGCCTCCCCGGGGGCGGGAGTACGAATGAGCAGTTCTTC.

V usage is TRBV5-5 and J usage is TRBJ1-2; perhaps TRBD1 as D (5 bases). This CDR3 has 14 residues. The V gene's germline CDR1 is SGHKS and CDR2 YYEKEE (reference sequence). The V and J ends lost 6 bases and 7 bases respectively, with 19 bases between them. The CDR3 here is CASNLPGGSFGYTF. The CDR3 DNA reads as TGTGCCAGCAACCTCCCCGGGGGTTCGTTTGGCTACACCTTC.

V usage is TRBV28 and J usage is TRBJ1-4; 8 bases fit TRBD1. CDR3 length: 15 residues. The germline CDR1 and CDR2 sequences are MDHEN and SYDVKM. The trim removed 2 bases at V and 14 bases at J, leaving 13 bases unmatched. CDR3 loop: CASSLTDRVHPWLFF. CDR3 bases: TGTGCCAGCAGTTTAACGGACAGGGTCCACCCATGGCTGTTTTTT.

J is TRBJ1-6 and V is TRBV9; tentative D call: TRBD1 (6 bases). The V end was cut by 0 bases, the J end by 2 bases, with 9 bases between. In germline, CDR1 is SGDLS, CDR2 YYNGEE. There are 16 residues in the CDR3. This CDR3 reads CASSVGRDTYNSPLHF. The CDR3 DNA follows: TGTGCCAGCAGCGTAGGGCGGGACACCTATAATTCACCCCTCCACTTT.

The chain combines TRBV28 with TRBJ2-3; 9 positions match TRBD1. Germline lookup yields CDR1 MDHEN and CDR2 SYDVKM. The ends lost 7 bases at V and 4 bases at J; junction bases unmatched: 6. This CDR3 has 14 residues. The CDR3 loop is CASTWDRVSDTQYF. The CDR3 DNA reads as TGTGCCAGCACCTGGGACAGGGTGTCAGATACGCAGTATTTT.

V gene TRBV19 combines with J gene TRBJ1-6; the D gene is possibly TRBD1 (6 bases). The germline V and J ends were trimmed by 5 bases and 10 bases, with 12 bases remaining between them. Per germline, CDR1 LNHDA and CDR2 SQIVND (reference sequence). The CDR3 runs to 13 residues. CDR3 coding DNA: TGTGCCAGTAGTGCGTACAGGGCCTCACCCCTCCACTTT. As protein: CASSAYRASPLHF.

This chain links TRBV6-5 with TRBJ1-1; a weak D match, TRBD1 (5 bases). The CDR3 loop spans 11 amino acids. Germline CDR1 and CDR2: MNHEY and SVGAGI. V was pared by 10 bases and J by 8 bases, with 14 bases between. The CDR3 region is CATRDGSEAFF. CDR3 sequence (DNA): TGTGCCACAAGGGACGGGAGCGAAGCTTTCTTT.

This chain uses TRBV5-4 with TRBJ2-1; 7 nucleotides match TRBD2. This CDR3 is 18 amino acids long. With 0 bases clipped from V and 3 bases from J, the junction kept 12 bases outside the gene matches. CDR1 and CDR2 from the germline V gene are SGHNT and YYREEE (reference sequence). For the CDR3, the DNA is TGTGCCAGCAGCTTGGGGGGCTCGGGGGGAGTTGGCTACAATGAGCAGTTCTTC. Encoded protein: CASSLGGSGGVGYNEQFF.

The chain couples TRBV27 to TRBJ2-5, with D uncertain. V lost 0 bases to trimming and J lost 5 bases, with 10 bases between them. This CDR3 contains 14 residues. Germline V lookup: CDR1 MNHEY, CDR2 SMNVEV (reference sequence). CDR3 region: CASSLSTLGETQYF. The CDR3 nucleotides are TGTGCCAGCAGTTTATCTACCCTCGGGGAGACCCAGTACTTC.

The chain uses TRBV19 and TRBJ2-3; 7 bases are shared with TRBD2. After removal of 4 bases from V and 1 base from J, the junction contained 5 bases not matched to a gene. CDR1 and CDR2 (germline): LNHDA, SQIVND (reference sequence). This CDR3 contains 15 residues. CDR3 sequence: CASSTFTSGTDTQYF. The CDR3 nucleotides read TGTGCCAGTAGTACCTTTACTAGCGGCACAGATACGCAGTATTTT.

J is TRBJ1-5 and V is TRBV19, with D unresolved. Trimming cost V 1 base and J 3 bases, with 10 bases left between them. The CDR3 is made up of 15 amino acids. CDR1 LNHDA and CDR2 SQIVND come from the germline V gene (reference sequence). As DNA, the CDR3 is TGTGCCAGTAGTATAGTCGTAGGAATCAATCAGCCCCAGCATTTT. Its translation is CASSIVVGINQPQHF.

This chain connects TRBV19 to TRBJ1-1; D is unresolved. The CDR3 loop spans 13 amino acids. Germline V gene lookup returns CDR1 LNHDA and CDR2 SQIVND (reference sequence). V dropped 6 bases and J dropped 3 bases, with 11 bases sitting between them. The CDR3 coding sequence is TGTGCCAGTAGCGAGGATCGGGACACTGAAGCTTTCTTT. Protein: CASSEDRDTEAFF.

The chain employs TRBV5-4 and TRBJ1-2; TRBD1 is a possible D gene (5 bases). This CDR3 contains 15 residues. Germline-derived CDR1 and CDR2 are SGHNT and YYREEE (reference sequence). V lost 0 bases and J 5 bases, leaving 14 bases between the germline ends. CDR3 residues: CASSLAGQGGYGYTF. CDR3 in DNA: TGTGCCAGCAGCTTGGCCGGGCAGGGAGGGTATGGCTACACCTTC. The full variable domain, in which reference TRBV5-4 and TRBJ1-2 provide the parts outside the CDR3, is ETGVTQSPTHLIKTRGQQVTLRCSSQSGHNTVSWYQQALGQGPQFIFQYYREEENGRGNFPPRFSGLQFPNYSSELNVNALELDDSALYLCASSLAGQGGYGYTFGSGTRLTVV.